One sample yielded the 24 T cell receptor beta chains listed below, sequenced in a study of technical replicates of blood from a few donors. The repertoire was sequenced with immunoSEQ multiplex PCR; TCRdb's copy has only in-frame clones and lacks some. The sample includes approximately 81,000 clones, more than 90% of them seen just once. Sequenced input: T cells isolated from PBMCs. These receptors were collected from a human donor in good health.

CDR3 coding DNA: TGCAGCGTTGGGAGAGGGTTGGGAAGCCACGAGCAGTACTTC. It translates to CSVGRGLGSHEQYF. The rearrangement links TRBV29-1 to TRBJ2-7; D might be TRBD2 (5 bases). CDR3 size: 14 residues. V lost 4 bases, J lost 5 bases, and 18 bases lay in between. From germline, CDR1 is SQVTM and CDR2 ANQGSEA.

The DNA for the CDR3 is TGCGCCAGCAGCCCCAGCGGGGGCATCGGAAACACCATATATTTT. It translates to CASSPSGGIGNTIYF. The rearrangement joins TRBV4-3 to TRBJ1-3, with D maybe TRBD1 (6 bases). Trimming pared 4 bases from V and 4 bases from J, leaving 14 bases between. This CDR3 has 15 amino acids. CDR1 and CDR2 from the germline V gene are LGHNA and YSLEER.

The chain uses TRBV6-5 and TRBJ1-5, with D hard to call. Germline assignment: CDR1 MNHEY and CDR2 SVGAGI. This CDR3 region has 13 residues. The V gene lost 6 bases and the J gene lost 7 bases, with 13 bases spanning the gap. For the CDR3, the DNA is TGTGCCAGCAGACCCACTGAGGGACAGCCCCAGCATTTT. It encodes CASRPTEGQPQHF.

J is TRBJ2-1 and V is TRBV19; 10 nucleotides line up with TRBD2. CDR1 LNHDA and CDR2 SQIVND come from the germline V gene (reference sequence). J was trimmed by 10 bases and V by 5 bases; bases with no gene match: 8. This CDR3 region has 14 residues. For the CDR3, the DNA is TGTGCCAGTAGTTTGGCTAGCGGGAGTAGGGAGCAGTTCTTC. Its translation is CASSLASGSREQFF.

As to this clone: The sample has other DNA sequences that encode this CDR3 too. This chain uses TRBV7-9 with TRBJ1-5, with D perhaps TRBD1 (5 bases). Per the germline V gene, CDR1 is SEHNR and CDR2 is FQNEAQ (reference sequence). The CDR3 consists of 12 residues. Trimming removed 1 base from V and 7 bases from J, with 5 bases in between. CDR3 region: CASSLGGQPQHF. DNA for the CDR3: TGTGCCAGCAGCTTAGGGGGCCAGCCCCAGCATTTT.

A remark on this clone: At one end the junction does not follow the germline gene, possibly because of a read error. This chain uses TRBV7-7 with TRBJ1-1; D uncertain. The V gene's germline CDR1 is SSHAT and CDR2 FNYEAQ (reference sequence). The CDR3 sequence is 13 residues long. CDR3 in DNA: TGTGCTAGCAGCTTATACAGGAACACTGAAGCTTTCTTT. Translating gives CASSLYRNTEAFF.

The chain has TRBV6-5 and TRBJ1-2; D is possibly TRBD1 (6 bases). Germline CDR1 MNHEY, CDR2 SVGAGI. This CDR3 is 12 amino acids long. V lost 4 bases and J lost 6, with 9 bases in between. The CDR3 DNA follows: TGTGCCAGCAGTTTCAGGGGCAATGGCTACACCTTC. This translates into CASSFRGNGYTF.

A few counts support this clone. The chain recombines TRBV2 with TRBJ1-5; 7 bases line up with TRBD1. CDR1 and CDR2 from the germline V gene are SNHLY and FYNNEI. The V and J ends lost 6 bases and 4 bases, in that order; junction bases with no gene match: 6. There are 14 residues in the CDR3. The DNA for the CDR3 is TGTGCCAGCAGGGGGGACAGACCAAATCAGCCCCAGCATTTT. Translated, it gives CASRGDRPNQPQHF.

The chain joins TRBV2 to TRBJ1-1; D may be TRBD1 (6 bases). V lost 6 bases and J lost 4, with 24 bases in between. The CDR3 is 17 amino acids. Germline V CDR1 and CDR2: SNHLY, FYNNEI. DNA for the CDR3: TGTGCCAGCAGGCATATAGGTGGGACATCTGAGGGCACTGAAGCTTTCTTT. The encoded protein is CASRHIGGTSEGTEAFF.

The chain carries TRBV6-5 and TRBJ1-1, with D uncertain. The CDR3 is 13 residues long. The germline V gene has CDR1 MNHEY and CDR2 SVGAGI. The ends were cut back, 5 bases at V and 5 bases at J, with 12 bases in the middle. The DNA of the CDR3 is TGTGCCAGCAGTCTCCTTGGCAGAACTGAAGCTTTCTTT. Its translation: CASSLLGRTEAFF.

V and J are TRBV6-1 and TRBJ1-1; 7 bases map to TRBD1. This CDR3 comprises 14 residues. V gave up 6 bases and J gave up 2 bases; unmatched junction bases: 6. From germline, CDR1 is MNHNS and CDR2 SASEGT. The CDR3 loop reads CASRPRGSNTEAFF. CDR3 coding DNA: TGTGCCAGCAGGCCCAGGGGGTCCAACACTGAAGCTTTCTTT.

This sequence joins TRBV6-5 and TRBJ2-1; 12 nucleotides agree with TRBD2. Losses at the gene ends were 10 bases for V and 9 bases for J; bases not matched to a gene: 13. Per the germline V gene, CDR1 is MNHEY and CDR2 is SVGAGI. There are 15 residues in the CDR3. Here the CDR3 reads CATCGRLAGDTEQFF. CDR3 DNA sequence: TGTGCCACGTGCGGGCGACTAGCGGGAGATACTGAGCAGTTCTTC.

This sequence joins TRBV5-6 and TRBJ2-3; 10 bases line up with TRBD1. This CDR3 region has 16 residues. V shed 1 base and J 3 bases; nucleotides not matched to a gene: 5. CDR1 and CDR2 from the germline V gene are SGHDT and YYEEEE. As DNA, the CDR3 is TGTGCCAGCAGCTTGAAGGGACAGGGGAAAACAGATACGCAGTATTTT. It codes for CASSLKGQGKTDTQYF.

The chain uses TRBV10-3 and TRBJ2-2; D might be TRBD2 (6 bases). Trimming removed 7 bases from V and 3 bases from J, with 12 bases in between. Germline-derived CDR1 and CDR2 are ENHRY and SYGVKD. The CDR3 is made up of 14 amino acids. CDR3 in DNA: TGTGCCATCAAGGGTGAGCGGGACACCGGGGAGCTGTTTTTT. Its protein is CAIKGERDTGELFF.

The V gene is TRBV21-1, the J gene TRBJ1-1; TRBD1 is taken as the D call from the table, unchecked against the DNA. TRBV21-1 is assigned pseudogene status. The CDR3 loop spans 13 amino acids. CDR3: CASSGTEIFEAFF. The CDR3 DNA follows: TGTGCCAGCAGCGGGACAGAGATCTTTGAAGCTTTCTTT.

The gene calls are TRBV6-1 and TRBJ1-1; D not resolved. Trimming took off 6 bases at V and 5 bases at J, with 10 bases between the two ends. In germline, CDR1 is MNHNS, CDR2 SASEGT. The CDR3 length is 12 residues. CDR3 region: CASRAGWTEAFF. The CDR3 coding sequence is TGTGCCAGCAGGGCGGGATGGACTGAAGCTTTCTTT.

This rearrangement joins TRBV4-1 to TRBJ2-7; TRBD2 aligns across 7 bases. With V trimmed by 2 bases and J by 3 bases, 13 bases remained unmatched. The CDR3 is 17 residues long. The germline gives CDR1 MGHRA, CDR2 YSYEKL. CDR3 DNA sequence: TGCGCCAGCAGCCAACTTGCCGGGCCAAGGGAGGGCTACGAGCAGTACTTC. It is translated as CASSQLAGPREGYEQYF.

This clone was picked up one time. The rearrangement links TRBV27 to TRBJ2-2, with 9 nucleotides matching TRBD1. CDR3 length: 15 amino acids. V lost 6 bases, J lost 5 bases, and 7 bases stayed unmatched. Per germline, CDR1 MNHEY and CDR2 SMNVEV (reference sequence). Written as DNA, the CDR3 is TGTGCCAGCAGCCTCGGGACAGGGAGGACCGGGGAGCTGTTTTTT. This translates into CASSLGTGRTGELFF.

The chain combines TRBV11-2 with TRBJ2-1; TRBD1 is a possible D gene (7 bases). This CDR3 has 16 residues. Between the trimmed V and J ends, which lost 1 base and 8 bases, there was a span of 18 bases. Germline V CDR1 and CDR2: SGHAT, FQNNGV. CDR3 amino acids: CASSLGWRAGGYEQFF. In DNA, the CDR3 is TGTGCCAGCAGCTTAGGGTGGAGGGCAGGGGGGTATGAGCAGTTCTTC.

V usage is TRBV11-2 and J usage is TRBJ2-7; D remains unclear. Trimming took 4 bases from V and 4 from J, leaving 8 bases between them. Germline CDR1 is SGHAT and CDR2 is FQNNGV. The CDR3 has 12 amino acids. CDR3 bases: TGTGCCAGCAGCTCTCAGATTTACGAGCAGTACTTC. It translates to CASSSQIYEQYF.

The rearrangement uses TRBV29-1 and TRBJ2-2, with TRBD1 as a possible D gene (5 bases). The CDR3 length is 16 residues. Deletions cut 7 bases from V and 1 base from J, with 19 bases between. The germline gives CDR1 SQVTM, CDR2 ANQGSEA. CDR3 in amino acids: CSAWGQGRRNTGELFF. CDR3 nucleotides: TGCAGCGCATGGGGTCAGGGTCGGCGGAACACCGGGGAGCTGTTTTTT.

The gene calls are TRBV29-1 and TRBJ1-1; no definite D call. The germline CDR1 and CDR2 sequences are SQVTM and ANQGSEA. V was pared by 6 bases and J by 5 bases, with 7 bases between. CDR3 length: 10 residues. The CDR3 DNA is TGCAGCGTGTCCGGGACTGAAGCTTTCTTT. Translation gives CSVSGTEAFF.

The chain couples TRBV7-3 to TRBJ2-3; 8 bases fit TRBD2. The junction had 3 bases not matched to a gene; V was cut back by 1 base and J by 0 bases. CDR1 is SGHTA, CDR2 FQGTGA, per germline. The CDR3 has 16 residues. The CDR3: CASSLNPSGSTDTQYF. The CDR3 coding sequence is TGTGCCAGCAGCTTAAATCCTAGCGGGAGCACAGATACGCAGTATTTT.

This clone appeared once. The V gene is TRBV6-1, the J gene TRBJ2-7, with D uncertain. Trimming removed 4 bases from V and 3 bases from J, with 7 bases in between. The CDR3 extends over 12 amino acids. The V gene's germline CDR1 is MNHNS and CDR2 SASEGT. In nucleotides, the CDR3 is TGTGCCAGCAGTGTACCGGGCTACGAGCAGTACTTC. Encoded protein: CASSVPGYEQYF.